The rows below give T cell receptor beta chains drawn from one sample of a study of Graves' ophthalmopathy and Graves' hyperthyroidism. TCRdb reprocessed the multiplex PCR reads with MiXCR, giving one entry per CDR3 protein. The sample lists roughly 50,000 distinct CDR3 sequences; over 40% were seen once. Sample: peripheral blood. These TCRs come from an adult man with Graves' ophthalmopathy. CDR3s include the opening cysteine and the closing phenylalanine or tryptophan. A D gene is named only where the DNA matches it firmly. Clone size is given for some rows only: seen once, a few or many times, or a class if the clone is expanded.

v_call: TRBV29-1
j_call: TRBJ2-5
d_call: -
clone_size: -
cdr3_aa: CSVEEGALQETQYF
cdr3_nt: TGCAGCGTTGAAGAAGGGGCCCTGCAAGAGACCCAGTACTTC

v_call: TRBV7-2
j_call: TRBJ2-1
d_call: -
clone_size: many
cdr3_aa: CASSPSRTLVF
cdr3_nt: TGTGCCAGCAGCCCCTCGCGGACCCTTGTCTTC

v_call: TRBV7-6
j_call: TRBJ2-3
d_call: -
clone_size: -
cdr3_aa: CASSLAPELTTDTQYF
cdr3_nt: TGCGCCAGCAGCTTAGCCCCGGAACTAACCACAGATACGCAGTATTTT

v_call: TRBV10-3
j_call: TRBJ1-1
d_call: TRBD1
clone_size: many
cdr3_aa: CAIRQGADTEAFF
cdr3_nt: TGTGCCATCAGACAGGGGGCGGACACTGAAGCTTTCTTT

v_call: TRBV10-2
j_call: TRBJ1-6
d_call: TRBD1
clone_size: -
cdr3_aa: CASPLPGQGVSSYNSPLHF
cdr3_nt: TGCGCCAGTCCCCTCCCGGGACAGGGGGTGAGCTCCTATAATTCACCCCTCCACTTT

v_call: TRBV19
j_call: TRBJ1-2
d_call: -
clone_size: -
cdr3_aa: CASSPFRGENGYTF
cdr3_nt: TGTGCCAGTAGTCCGTTTCGGGGGGAAAATGGCTACACATTC

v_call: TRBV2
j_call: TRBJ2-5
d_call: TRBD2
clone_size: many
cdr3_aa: CASSAQGLAGETQYF
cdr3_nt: TGTGCCAGCAGTGCCCAGGGACTAGCGGGAGAGACCCAGTACTTC

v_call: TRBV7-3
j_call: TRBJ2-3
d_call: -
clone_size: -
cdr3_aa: CASSSSISTDTQYF
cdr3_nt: TGTGCCAGCAGCTCATCTATAAGCACAGATACGCAGTATTTT

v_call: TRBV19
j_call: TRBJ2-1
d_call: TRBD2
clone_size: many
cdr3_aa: CASRVAGGASYNEQFF
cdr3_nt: TGTGCCAGTAGAGTAGCGGGAGGCGCATCCTACAATGAGCAGTTCTTC

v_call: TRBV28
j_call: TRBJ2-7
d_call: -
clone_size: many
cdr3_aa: CASSSPAPSYEQYF
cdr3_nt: TGTGCCAGCAGTTCCCCGGCTCCCTCCTACGAGCAGTACTTC

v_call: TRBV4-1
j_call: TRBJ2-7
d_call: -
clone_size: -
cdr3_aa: CASSQDRSRSYEQYF
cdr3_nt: TGCGCCAGCAGCCAAGATAGGTCCAGATCCTACGAGCAGTACTTC

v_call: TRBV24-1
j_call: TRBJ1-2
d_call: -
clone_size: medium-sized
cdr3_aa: CATSDSGTESNYGYTF
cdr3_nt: TGTGCCACCAGTGATTCCGGGACGGAATCTAACTATGGCTACACCTTC

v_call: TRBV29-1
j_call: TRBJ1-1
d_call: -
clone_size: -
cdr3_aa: CIVGTHGEAFF
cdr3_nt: TGCATCGTGGGGACCCACGGTGAAGCTTTCTTT

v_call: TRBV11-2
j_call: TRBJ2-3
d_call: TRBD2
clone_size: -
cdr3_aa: CASSPVAGGDTQYF
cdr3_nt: TGTGCCAGCTCACCCGTAGCGGGGGGTGATACGCAGTATTTT

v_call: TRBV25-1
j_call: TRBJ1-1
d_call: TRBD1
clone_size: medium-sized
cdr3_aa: CASGPLRQGDTEAFF
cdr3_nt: TGTGCCAGCGGGCCTTTGCGACAGGGTGATACTGAAGCTTTCTTT